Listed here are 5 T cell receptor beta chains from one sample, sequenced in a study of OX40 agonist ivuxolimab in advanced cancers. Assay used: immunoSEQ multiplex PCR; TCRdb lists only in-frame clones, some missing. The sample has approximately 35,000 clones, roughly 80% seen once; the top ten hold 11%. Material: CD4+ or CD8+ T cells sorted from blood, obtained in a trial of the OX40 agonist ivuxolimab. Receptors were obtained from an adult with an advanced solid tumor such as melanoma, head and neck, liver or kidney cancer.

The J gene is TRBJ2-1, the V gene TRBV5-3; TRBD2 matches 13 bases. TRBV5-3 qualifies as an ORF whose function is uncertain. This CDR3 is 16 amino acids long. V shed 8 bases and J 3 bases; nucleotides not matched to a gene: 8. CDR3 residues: CASILGTSGDYNEQFF. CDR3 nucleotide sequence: TGTGCCAGCATCCTGGGGACTAGCGGGGACTACAATGAGCAGTTCTTC.

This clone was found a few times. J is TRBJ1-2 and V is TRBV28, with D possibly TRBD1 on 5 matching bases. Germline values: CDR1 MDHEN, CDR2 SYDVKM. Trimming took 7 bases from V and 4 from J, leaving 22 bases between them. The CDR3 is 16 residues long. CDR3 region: CASIPQRNGAFYGYTF. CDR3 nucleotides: TGTGCCAGCATCCCCCAGCGAAATGGGGCCTTCTATGGCTACACCTTC.

The CDR3 sequence: CASSIWVAKNIQYF. CDR3 nucleotides: TGTGCCAGTAGTATTTGGGTAGCCAAAAACATTCAGTACTTC. The chain has TRBV19 and TRBJ2-4; no definite D call. Looked up from germline, CDR1 is LNHDA and CDR2 is SQIVND (reference sequence). The CDR3 has 14 residues. The germline V and J ends were trimmed by 3 bases and 0 bases, with 6 bases remaining between them.

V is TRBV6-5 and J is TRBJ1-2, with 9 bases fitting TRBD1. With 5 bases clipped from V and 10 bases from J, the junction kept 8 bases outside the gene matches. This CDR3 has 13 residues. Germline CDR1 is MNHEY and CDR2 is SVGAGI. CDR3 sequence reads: CASSPKYRGLYTF. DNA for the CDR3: TGTGCCAGCAGTCCGAAATACAGGGGGCTCTACACCTTC.

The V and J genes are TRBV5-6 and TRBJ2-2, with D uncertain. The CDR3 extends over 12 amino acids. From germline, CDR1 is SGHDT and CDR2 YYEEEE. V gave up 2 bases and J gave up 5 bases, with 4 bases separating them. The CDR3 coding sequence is TGTGCCAGCAGCTTCCAAACCGGGGAGCTGTTTTTT. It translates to CASSFQTGELFF.